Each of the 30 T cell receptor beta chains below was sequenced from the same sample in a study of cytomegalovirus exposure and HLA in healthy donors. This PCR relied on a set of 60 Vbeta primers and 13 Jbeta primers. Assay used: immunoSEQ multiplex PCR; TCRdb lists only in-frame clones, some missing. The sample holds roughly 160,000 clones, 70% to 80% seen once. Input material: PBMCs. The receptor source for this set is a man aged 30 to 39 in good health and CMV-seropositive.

The CDR3 DNA is TGCAGCGTGGGGGGACAGATATACGAGCAGTACTTC. Amino acids: CSVGGQIYEQYF. The chain links TRBV29-1 to TRBJ2-7; D is perhaps TRBD1 (7 bases). Trimming cost V 6 bases and J 4 bases, with 13 bases left between them. Germline assignment: CDR1 SQVTM and CDR2 ANQGSEA. This CDR3 is 12 amino acids long.

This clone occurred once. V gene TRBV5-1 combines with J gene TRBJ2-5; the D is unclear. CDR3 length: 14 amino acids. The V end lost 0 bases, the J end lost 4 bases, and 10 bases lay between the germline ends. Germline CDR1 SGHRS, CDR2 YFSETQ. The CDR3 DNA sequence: TGCGCCAGCAGCTTGGCCCAACCAGGAGAGACCCAGTACTTC. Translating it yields CASSLAQPGETQYF.

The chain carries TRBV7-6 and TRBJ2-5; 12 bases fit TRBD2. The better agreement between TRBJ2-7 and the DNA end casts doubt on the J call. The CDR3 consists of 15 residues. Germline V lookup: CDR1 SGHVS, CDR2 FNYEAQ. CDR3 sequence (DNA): TGTGCCAGCAGCTCGACTAGCGGGGGAGACTACGAGCAGTACTTC. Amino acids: CASSSTSGGDYEQYF.

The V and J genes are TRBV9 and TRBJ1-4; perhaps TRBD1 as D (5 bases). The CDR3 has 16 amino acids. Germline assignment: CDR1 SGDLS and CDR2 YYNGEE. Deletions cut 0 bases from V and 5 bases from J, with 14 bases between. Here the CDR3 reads CASSVEWGRENEKLFF. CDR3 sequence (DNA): TGTGCCAGCAGCGTAGAGTGGGGGAGGGAGAATGAAAAACTGTTTTTT.

The CDR3 loop is CASSLRLAGDRGSTDTQYF. The CDR3 DNA sequence: TGTGCCAGCAGCTTACGGCTAGCGGGGGATAGGGGTAGCACAGATACGCAGTATTTT. This chain connects TRBV7-9 to TRBJ2-3; 10 positions agree with TRBD2. The CDR3 contains 19 residues. The germline V gene encodes CDR1 SEHNR and CDR2 FQNEAQ (reference sequence). J lost 0 bases, V lost 2 bases, and 11 bases had no gene match.

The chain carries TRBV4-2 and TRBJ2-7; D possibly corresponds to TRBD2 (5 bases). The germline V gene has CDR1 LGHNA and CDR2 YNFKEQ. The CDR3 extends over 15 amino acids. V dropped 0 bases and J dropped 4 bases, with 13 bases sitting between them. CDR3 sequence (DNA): TGTGCCAGCAGCCAAGATCTGAGCGGCGAATACGAGCAGTACTTC. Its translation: CASSQDLSGEYEQYF.

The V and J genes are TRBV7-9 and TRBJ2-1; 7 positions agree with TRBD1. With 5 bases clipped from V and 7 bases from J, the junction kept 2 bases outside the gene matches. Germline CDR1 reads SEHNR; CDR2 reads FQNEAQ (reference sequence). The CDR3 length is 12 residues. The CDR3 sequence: CASSVRGNEQFF. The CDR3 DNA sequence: TGTGCCAGCAGCGTCAGGGGGAATGAGCAGTTCTTC.

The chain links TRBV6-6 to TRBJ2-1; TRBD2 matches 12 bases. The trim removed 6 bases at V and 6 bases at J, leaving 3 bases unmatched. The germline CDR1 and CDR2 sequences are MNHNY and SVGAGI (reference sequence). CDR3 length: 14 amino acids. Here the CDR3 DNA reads TGTGCCAGCAGCCAACTAGCGGGGGGCAATGAGCAGTTCTTC. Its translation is CASSQLAGGNEQFF.

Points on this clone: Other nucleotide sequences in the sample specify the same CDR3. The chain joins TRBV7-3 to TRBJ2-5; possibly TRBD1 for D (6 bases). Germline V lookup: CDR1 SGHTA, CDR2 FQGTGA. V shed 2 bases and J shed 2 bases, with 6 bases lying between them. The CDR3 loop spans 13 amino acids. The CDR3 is CASSLGQQETQYF. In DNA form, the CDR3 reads TGTGCCAGCAGCTTAGGACAGCAAGAGACCCAGTACTTC.

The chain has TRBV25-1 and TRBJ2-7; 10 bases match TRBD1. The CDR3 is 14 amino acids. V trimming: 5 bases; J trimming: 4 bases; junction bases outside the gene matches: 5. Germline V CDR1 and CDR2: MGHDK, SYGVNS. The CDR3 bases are TGTGCCAGCAGTCGGGGGGGACAGGGGTACGAGCAGTACTTC. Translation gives CASSRGGQGYEQYF.

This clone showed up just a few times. The CDR3: CASSQDGGWEQYF. The CDR3 nucleotides are TGTGCCAGCAGCCAAGATGGGGGGTGGGAGCAGTACTTC. This rearrangement joins TRBV4-2 to TRBJ2-7; D possibly corresponds to TRBD2 (6 bases). V shed 0 bases and J shed 7 bases, with 10 bases lying between them. Germline CDR1 LGHNA, CDR2 YNFKEQ. This CDR3 is 13 amino acids long.

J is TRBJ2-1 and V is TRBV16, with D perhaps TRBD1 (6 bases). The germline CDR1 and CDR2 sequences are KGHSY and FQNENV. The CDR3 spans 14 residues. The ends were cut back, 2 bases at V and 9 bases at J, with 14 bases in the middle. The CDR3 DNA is TGTGCCAGCAGCCAAAAGGGGGAAGAGTTTGAGCAGTTCTTC. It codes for CASSQKGEEFEQFF.

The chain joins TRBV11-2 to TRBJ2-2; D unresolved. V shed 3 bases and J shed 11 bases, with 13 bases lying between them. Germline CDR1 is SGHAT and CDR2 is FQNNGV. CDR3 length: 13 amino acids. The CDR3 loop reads CASSFDIGYELFF. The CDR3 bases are TGTGCCAGCAGCTTTGACATAGGCTACGAGCTGTTTTTT.

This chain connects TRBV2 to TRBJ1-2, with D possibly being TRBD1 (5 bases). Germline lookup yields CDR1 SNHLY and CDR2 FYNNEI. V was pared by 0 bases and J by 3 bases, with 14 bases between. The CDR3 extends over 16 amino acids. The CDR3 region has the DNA TGTGCCAGCAGTGAAGCGCCTGAGGCAGGGTACTATGGCTACACCTTC. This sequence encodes CASSEAPEAGYYGYTF.

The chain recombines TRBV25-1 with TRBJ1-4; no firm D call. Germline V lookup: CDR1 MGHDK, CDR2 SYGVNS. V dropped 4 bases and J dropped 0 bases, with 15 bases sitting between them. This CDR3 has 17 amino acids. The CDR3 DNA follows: TGTGCCAGCAGTGGTTTAGTGCCTGCTTCAACTAATGAAAAACTGTTTTTT. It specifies CASSGLVPASTNEKLFF.

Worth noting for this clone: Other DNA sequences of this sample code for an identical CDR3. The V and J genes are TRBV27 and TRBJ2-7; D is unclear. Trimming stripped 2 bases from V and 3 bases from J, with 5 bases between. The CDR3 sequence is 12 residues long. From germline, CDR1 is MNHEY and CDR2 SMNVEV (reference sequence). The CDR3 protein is CASSLTGYEQYF. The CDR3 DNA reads TGTGCCAGCAGTTTAACCGGCTACGAGCAGTACTTC.

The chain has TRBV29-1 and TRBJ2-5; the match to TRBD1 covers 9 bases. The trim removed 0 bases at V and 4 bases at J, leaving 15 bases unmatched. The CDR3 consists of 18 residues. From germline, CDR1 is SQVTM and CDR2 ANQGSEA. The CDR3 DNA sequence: TGCAGCGTTGAAGACCATAAAGGACAGGGGCGAGAAGGAGAGACCCAGTACTTC. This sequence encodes CSVEDHKGQGREGETQYF.

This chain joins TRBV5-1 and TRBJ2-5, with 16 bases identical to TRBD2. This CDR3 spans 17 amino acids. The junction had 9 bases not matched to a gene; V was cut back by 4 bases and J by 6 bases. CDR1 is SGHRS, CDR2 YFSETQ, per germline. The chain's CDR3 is CASSQGTSGGALQTQYF. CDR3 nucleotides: TGCGCCAGCAGCCAAGGGACTAGCGGGGGGGCCTTGCAGACCCAGTACTTC.

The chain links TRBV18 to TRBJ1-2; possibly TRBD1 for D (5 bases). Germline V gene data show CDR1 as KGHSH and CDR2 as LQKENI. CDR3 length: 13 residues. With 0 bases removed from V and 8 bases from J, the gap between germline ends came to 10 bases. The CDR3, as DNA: TGTGCCAGCTCACCACCCGGGGGTAGAGGCTACACCTTC. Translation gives CASSPPGGRGYTF.

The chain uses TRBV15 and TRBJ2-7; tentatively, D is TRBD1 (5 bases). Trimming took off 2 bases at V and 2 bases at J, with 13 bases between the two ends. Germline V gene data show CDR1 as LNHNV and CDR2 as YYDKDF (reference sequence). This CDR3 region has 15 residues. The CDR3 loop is CATSRNWGGTYEQYF. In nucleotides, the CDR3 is TGTGCCACCAGCAGAAACTGGGGCGGAACCTACGAGCAGTACTTC. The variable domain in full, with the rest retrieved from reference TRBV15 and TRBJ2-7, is DAMVIQNPRYQVTQFGKPVTLSCSQTLNHNVMYWYQQKSSQAPKLLFHYYDKDFNNEADTPDNFQSRRPNTSFCFLDIRSPGLGDTAMYLCATSRNWGGTYEQYFGPGTRLTVT.

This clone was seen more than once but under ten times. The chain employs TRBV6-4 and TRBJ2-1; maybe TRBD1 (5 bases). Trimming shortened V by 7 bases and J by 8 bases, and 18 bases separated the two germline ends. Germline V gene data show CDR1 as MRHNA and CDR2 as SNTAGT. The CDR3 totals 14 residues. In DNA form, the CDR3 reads TGTGCCAGCAAGACCGGGCCCCAGGGCGATGAGCAGTTCTTC. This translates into CASKTGPQGDEQFF.

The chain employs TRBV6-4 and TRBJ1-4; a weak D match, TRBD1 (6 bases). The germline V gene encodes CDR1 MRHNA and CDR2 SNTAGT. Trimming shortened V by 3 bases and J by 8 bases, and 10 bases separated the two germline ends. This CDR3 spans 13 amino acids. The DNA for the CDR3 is TGTGCCAGCAGTGAAGTTAGGGGGGAAAAACTGTTTTTT. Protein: CASSEVRGEKLFF.

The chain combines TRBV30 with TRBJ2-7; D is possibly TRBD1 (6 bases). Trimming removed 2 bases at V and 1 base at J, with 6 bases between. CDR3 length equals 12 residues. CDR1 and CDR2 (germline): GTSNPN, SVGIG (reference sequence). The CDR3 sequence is CAWSRGSYEQYF. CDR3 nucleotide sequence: TGTGCCTGGAGTAGGGGGTCCTACGAGCAGTACTTC.

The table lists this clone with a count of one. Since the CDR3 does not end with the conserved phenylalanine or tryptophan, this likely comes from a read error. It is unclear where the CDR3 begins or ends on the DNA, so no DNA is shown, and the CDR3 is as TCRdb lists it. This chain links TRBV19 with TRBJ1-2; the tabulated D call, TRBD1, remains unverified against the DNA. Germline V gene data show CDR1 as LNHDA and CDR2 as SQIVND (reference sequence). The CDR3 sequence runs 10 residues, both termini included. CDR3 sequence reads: CASSNTRQPS.

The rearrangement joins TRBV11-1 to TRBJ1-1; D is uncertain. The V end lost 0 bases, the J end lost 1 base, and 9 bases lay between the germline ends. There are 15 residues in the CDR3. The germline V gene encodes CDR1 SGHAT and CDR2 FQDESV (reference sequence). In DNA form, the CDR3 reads TGTGCCAGCAGCTTAGCCCGTCTACGGAACACTGAAGCTTTCTTT. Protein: CASSLARLRNTEAFF. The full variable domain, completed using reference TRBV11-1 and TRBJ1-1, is EAEVAQSPRYKITEKSQAVAFWCDPISGHATLYWYRQILGQGPELLVQFQDESVVDDSQLPKDRFSAERLKGVDSTLKIQPAELGDSAMYLCASSLARLRNTEAFFGQGTRLTVV.

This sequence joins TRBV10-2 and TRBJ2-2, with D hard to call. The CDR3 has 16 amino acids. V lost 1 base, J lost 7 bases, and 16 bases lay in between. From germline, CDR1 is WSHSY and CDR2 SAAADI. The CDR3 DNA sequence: TGCGCCAGCAGTGAGTTGAGGTTAACATCTGGCGGGGAGCTGTTTTTT. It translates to CASSELRLTSGGELFF.

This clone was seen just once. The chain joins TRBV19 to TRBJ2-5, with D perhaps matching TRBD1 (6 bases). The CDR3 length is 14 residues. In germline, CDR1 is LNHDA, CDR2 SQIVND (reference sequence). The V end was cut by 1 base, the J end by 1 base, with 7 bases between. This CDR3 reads CASSIGTAQETQYF. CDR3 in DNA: TGTGCCAGTAGTATAGGGACAGCCCAAGAGACCCAGTACTTC.

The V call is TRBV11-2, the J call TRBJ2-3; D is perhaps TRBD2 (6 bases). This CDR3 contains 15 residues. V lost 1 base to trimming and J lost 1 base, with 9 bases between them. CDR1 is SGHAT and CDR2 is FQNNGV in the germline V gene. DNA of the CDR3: TGTGCCAGCAGCTTAGCGGGGGAAGGCACAGATACGCAGTATTTT. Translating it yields CASSLAGEGTDTQYF. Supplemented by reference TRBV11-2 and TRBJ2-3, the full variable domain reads EAGVAQSPRYKIIEKRQSVAFWCNPISGHATLYWYQQILGQGPKLLIQFQNNGVVDDSQLPKDRFSAERLKGVDSTLKIQPAKLEDSAVYLCASSLAGEGTDTQYFGPGTRLTVL.

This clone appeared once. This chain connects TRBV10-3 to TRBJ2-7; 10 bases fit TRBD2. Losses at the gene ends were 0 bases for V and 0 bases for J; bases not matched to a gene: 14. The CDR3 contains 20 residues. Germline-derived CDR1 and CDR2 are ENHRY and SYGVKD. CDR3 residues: CAISESTRLAGARSSYEQYF. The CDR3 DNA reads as TGTGCCATCAGTGAGTCGACTCGGCTAGCGGGGGCCAGGAGCTCCTACGAGCAGTACTTC.

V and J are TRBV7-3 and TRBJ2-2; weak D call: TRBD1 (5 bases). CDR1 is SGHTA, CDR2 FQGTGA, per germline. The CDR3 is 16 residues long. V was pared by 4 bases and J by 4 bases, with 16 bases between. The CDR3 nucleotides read TGTGCCAGCAGCTCCGCGGCAGGGCCGGGCACCGGGGAGCTGTTTTTT. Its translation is CASSSAAGPGTGELFF.